This entry lists 5 T cell receptor beta chains sequenced from one sample in a study of shared clonotypes between healthy human individuals. Clones were sequenced by immunoSEQ multiplex PCR, and TCRdb holds only the in-frame ones, with some missing. The sample lists 2,500,000 or so clones, more than 80% occurring once. Sequencing was performed on naive CD4+ T cells sorted from blood. The subset was: CD45RA+ positively selected. The receptors here all came from a man in his late teens or twenties in good health.

V is TRBV28 and J is TRBJ1-3, with a weak D call TRBD1 (5 bases). V lost 5 bases and J lost 1, with 9 bases in between. This CDR3 contains 14 residues. CDR1 MDHEN and CDR2 SYDVKM come from the germline V gene. The CDR3 loop reads CASSRGSSGNTIYF. DNA of the CDR3: TGTGCCAGCAGTAGGGGCTCTTCTGGAAACACCATATATTTT.

The chain couples TRBV10-3 to TRBJ1-6; 10 nucleotides agree with TRBD1. The length of the CDR3 is 16 residues. The V and J ends lost 5 bases and 5 bases, in that order; junction bases with no gene match: 6. Per the germline V gene, CDR1 is ENHRY and CDR2 is SYGVKD. CDR3 amino acids: CAISRSGTGDNSPLHF. The CDR3 bases are TGTGCCATCAGTCGATCCGGGACAGGGGATAATTCACCCCTCCACTTT.

The chain is built from TRBV19 and TRBJ1-4; D remains unclear. Germline lookup yields CDR1 LNHDA and CDR2 SQIVND (reference sequence). Trimming left V 8 bases short and J 0 bases short, with 10 bases between. This CDR3 spans 14 amino acids. This CDR3 reads CASGNFSTNEKLFF. The CDR3 nucleotides are TGTGCCAGTGGAAACTTTTCAACTAATGAAAAACTGTTTTTT. Looking up the rest from reference TRBV19 and TRBJ1-4 gives the full variable domain: DGGITQSPKYLFRKEGQNVTLSCEQNLNHDAMYWYRQDPGQGLRLIYYSQIVNDFQKGDIAEGYSVSREKKESFPLTVTSAQKNPTAFYLCASGNFSTNEKLFFGSGTQLSVL.

The rearrangement uses TRBV30 and TRBJ1-2, with D possibly matching TRBD1 (6 bases). Trimming cost V 5 bases and J 2 bases, with 21 bases left between them. This CDR3 is built from 16 residues. Looked up from germline, CDR1 is GTSNPN and CDR2 is SVGIG (reference sequence). CDR3 sequence (DNA): TGTGCCTGGTCGAGAGGGGCCTCTACAGGGAACTATGGCTACACCTTC. The encoded protein is CAWSRGASTGNYGYTF.

This clone showed up just a few times. The genes are TRBV2 and TRBJ1-1; D is undetermined. The CDR3 covers 11 residues. Trimming removed 7 bases at V and 2 bases at J, with 5 bases between. CDR1 is SNHLY, CDR2 FYNNEI, per germline. This chain's CDR3 is CASTYNTEAFF. CDR3 in DNA: TGTGCCAGCACCTACAACACTGAAGCTTTCTTT.